Presented here are 27 T cell receptor beta chains from one specimen sequenced in a study of T cells in Graves' hyperthyroidism and ophthalmopathy. TCR beta CDR3 region amplification was performed from RNA transcripts. The HTBI set primed first-round TCR CDR3 RT-PCR. In TCRdb, the multiplex PCR reads were re-called with MiXCR into one record per CDR3 protein. The table includes about 640,000 distinct CDR3 sequences, less than 25% detected once. Sample: blood. These receptors were collected from a man aged 25-45 years with Graves' ophthalmopathy.

This clonotype was seen many times. The chain links TRBV5-5 to TRBJ1-5, with D maybe TRBD1 (6 bases). Trimming stripped 0 bases from V and 5 bases from J, with 9 bases between. Germline V lookup: CDR1 SGHKS, CDR2 YYEKEE (reference sequence). CDR3 length: 14 residues. CDR3: CASSLDGTYQPQHF. In DNA, the CDR3 is TGTGCCAGCAGCTTGGACGGGACATATCAGCCCCAGCATTTT.

This clonotype turned up a few times. This chain links TRBV29-1 with TRBJ2-1; D not certain. With 6 bases removed from V and 0 bases from J, the gap between germline ends came to 9 bases. CDR3 length equals 13 residues. CDR1 SQVTM and CDR2 ANQGSEA come from the germline V gene. The CDR3 reads CSVPMSSYNEQFF. The CDR3 DNA follows: TGCAGCGTCCCTATGAGCTCCTACAATGAGCAGTTCTTC.

This clonotype was seen many times. The chain couples TRBV4-1 to TRBJ2-5; 9 bases agree with TRBD1. Per the germline V gene, CDR1 is MGHRA and CDR2 is YSYEKL. Trimming cost V 2 bases and J 2 bases; bases outside gene matches: 3. The CDR3 length is 15 residues. The CDR3 sequence: CASSQPDRGQETQYF. CDR3 DNA: TGCGCCAGCAGCCAACCCGACAGGGGGCAAGAGACCCAGTACTTC.

The V call is TRBV9, the J call TRBJ1-3, with D hard to call. The V gene lost 0 bases and the J gene lost 4 bases, with 8 bases spanning the gap. CDR1 SGDLS and CDR2 YYNGEE come from the germline V gene. CDR3 length equals 14 residues. The CDR3 sequence: CASSVAGDGNTIYF. The DNA for the CDR3 is TGTGCCAGCAGCGTAGCCGGCGACGGAAACACCATATATTTT.

This clonotype was seen at least ten times. The rearrangement uses TRBV12-3 or TRBV12-4 and TRBJ1-6; D possibly corresponds to TRBD1 (5 bases). This CDR3 region has 13 residues. With 3 bases removed from V and 8 bases from J, the gap between germline ends came to 8 bases. CDR3 DNA sequence: TGTGCCAGCAGTTTGGGGGGGTATTCACCCCTCCACTTT. Amino acid sequence: CASSLGGYSPLHF.

The sample holds a few counts of this clonotype. The V and J genes are TRBV5-1 and TRBJ2-7; TRBD1 aligns across 7 bases. Germline-derived CDR1 and CDR2 are SGHRS and YFSETQ. V was clipped by 2 bases and J by 5 bases; unmatched bases: 7. The CDR3 has 14 residues. Here the CDR3 reads CASSFGQAPDEQYF. The CDR3 bases are TGCGCCAGCAGCTTCGGACAGGCCCCTGACGAGCAGTACTTC.

In its sample, this clonotype was seen many times. This chain joins TRBV7-2 and TRBJ2-4; the D gene is possibly TRBD2 (6 bases). Germline lookup yields CDR1 SGHTA and CDR2 FQGNSA. This CDR3 spans 16 amino acids. V shed 1 base and J shed 0 bases, with 10 bases lying between them. CDR3 region: CASSLGPAGAKNIQYF. CDR3 DNA: TGTGCCAGCAGCTTAGGTCCAGCGGGAGCCAAAAACATTCAGTACTTC.

The genes are TRBV28 and TRBJ2-7; D not certain. The germline V and J ends were trimmed by 7 bases and 0 bases, with 16 bases remaining between them. This CDR3 spans 15 amino acids. Germline assignment: CDR1 MDHEN and CDR2 SYDVKM. The CDR3 loop reads CASKAGPLFSYEQYF. CDR3 coding DNA: TGTGCCAGCAAGGCTGGGCCGCTATTCTCCTACGAGCAGTACTTC.

The CDR3 DNA reads TGTGCCAGCACGGAACAACACAGAGAGACAGGGGATCCGCAAAGTGGCTACACCTTC. Translation: CASTEQHRETGDPQSGYTF. The rearrangement links TRBV7-8 to TRBJ1-2; TRBD1 matches 8 bases. This CDR3 is 19 amino acids long. Per the germline V gene, CDR1 is SGHVS and CDR2 is FQNEAQ. The ends lost 7 bases at V and 7 bases at J; junction bases unmatched: 26. The full variable domain, its missing parts supplied by reference TRBV7-8 and TRBJ1-2, is GAGVSQSPRYKVAKRGQDVALRCDPISGHVSLFWYQQALGQGPEFLTYFQNEAQLDKSGLPSDRFFAERPEGSVSTLKIQRTQQEDSAVYLCASTEQHRETGDPQSGYTFGSGTRLTVV.

This clonotype was recorded many times. The chain uses TRBV28 and TRBJ1-5; D gene uncertain. CDR1 and CDR2 from the germline V gene are MDHEN and SYDVKM. The CDR3 sequence is 16 residues long. V gave up 5 bases and J gave up 1 base, with 15 bases separating them. CDR3 nucleotides: TGTGCCAGCAGTGTGTTTCGGGGTAAGAGCAATCAGCCCCAGCATTTT. Translation: CASSVFRGKSNQPQHF.

The chain is built from TRBV19 and TRBJ1-1; D gene ambiguous. The V gene's germline CDR1 is LNHDA and CDR2 SQIVND (reference sequence). This CDR3 is built from 13 residues. The germline V and J ends were trimmed by 3 bases and 1 base, with 6 bases remaining between them. This CDR3 reads CASSMAANTEAFF. DNA of the CDR3: TGTGCCAGTAGTATGGCAGCGAACACTGAAGCTTTCTTT.

This clonotype was counted between two and nine times. The rearrangement joins TRBV27 to TRBJ1-1; possibly TRBD1 for D (5 bases). The CDR3 is made up of 12 amino acids. V gave up 10 bases and J gave up 5 bases, with 14 bases separating them. The germline CDR1 and CDR2 sequences are MNHEY and SMNVEV (reference sequence). The CDR3 nucleotides are TGTGCCATCGGGACGGACGGGACTGAAGCTTTCTTT. Its protein product is CAIGTDGTEAFF.

In regard to this clonotype: Sequence at one end of the junction differs from germline and may be a read error. This chain links TRBV5-1 with TRBJ2-3, with 8 bases that match TRBD1. This CDR3 contains 16 residues. Germline assignment: CDR1 SGHRS and CDR2 YFSETQ. CDR3 amino acids: CTSSSTPGQATDTQYF. CDR3 DNA: TGCACCAGCAGCTCTACTCCGGGACAGGCCACAGATACGCAGTATTTT. The full variable domain, rest sourced from reference TRBV5-1 and TRBJ2-3, is KAGVTQTPRYLIKTRGQQVTLSCSPISGHRSVSWYQQTPGQGLQFLFEYFSETQRNKGNFPGRFSGRQFSNSRSEMNVSTLELGDSALYLCTSSSTPGQATDTQYFGPGTRLTVL.

V gene TRBV5-6 combines with J gene TRBJ1-2; D ambiguous. CDR1 is SGHDT, CDR2 YYEEEE, per germline. This CDR3 region has 12 residues. Deletions cut 0 bases from V and 10 bases from J, with 10 bases between. The CDR3 sequence is CASSLAAPYYTF. As DNA, the CDR3 is TGTGCCAGCAGCTTGGCGGCACCCTACTACACCTTC.

The table lists this clonotype with many counts. V is TRBV4-1 and J is TRBJ2-2; 12 bases are a match to TRBD2. The germline CDR1 and CDR2 sequences are MGHRA and YSYEKL. V dropped 0 bases and J dropped 14; count of bases not matched to a gene: 10. CDR3 length: 16 amino acids. This chain's CDR3 is CASSQELAGGDNNLFF. Written as DNA, the CDR3 is TGCGCCAGCAGCCAAGAACTAGCGGGAGGTGATAATAACCTGTTTTTT.

The chain combines TRBV20-1 with TRBJ2-7, with 8 bases lining up with TRBD1. After removal of 6 bases from V and 2 bases from J, the junction contained 9 bases not matched to a gene. Germline assignment: CDR1 DFQATT and CDR2 SNEGSKA (reference sequence). The CDR3 sequence is 14 residues long. The CDR3 sequence: CSASADRAPYEQYF. The CDR3, as DNA: TGCAGTGCATCAGCGGACAGGGCGCCCTACGAGCAGTACTTC.

Written as DNA, the CDR3 is TGTGCCAGTAGTAGGGGACAGGGGGTCTATGAGCAGTTCTTC. Amino acids: CASSRGQGVYEQFF. The chain joins TRBV19 to TRBJ2-1, with 11 bases identical to TRBD1. V shed 4 bases, J shed 8 bases, and the junction held 4 bases outside the gene matches. Germline V CDR1 and CDR2: LNHDA, SQIVND (reference sequence). This CDR3 has 14 amino acids.

The chain combines TRBV6-1 with TRBJ2-7, with D perhaps matching TRBD2 (6 bases). Germline-derived CDR1 and CDR2 are MNHNS and SASEGT. The CDR3 is made up of 15 amino acids. Trimming took 6 bases from V and 1 from J, leaving 16 bases between them. The CDR3, as DNA: TGTGCCAGCAGAACGACAGCGGGTTCATCCTACGAGCAGTACTTC. Translation: CASRTTAGSSYEQYF.

The CDR3, as DNA: TGTGCCAGCAGCGTGGGACCCTCGGCAGATACGCAGTATTTT. This codes for CASSVGPSADTQYF. The chain is built from TRBV7-2 and TRBJ2-3; D tentatively reads TRBD1 or TRBD2 (5 bases each). Germline V lookup: CDR1 SGHTA, CDR2 FQGNSA. The V and J ends lost 5 bases and 4 bases respectively, with 13 bases between them. The CDR3 covers 14 residues.

This clonotype was picked up many times. The rearrangement joins TRBV28 to TRBJ1-5; 8 bases agree with TRBD1. This CDR3 has 17 amino acids. In germline, CDR1 is MDHEN, CDR2 SYDVKM. V dropped 3 bases and J dropped 7; count of bases not matched to a gene: 14. The CDR3 region is CASSLLVGQAVNQPQHF. As DNA, the CDR3 is TGTGCCAGCAGTTTGTTGGTGGGACAGGCGGTTAACCAGCCCCAGCATTTT. Full variable domain (rest looked up from reference TRBV28 and TRBJ1-5): DVKVTQSSRYLVKRTGEKVFLECVQDMDHENMFWYRQDPGLGLRLIYFSYDVKMKEKGDIPEGYSVSREKKERFSLILESASTNQTSMYLCASSLLVGQAVNQPQHFGDGTRLSIL.

This chain connects TRBV11-2 to TRBJ1-1; D is uncertain. The CDR3 totals 15 residues. Per the germline V gene, CDR1 is SGHAT and CDR2 is FQNNGV. Trimming stripped 6 bases from V and 2 bases from J, with 16 bases between. CDR3: CASSPGWQINTEAFF. CDR3 bases: TGTGCCAGCAGTCCAGGCTGGCAGATTAACACTGAAGCTTTCTTT.

This chain links TRBV20-1 with TRBJ2-7; no definite D call. V gave up 6 bases and J gave up 0 bases, with 9 bases separating them. This CDR3 region has 12 residues. The germline gives CDR1 DFQATT, CDR2 SNEGSKA (reference sequence). CDR3 protein: CSAGRSSYEQYF. The CDR3 DNA follows: TGCAGTGCCGGACGGAGCTCCTACGAGCAGTACTTC.

This clonotype was recorded a few times. This chain links TRBV11-2 with TRBJ1-1; no clear D. With 3 bases removed from V and 0 bases from J, the gap between germline ends came to 11 bases. Germline CDR1 SGHAT, CDR2 FQNNGV. This CDR3 comprises 15 residues. DNA of the CDR3: TGTGCCAGCAGCTTCTCGGAGGGCGTGAACACTGAAGCTTTCTTT. This encodes CASSFSEGVNTEAFF.

This clonotype was seen repeatedly, ten times or more. This chain links TRBV3-1 with TRBJ2-3; either TRBD1 or TRBD2 may fit D (5 bases each). Germline lookup yields CDR1 LGHDT and CDR2 YNNKEL (reference sequence). CDR3 length: 14 amino acids. The V end was cut by 4 bases, the J end by 8 bases, with 16 bases between. The CDR3 loop is CASSPFTTAATQYF. CDR3 nucleotide sequence: TGTGCCAGCAGCCCCTTTACGACAGCGGCTACGCAGTATTTT.

This clonotype was found a few times. V is TRBV12-3 or TRBV12-4 and J is TRBJ2-3, with 7 bases identical to TRBD2. The J segment lost 2 bases and the V segment lost 3 bases, leaving 5 bases of the junction unmatched. The CDR3 has 15 residues. This chain's CDR3 is CASSFTSVYTDTQYF. In DNA form, the CDR3 reads TGTGCCAGCAGTTTCACTAGCGTCTACACAGATACGCAGTATTTT.

The sample holds one count of this clonotype. V usage is TRBV19 and J usage is TRBJ2-3; 12 nucleotides match TRBD2. Unmatched junction bases numbered 8, after V lost 2 bases and J lost 2 bases. Germline V CDR1 and CDR2: LNHDA, SQIVND (reference sequence). The CDR3 is made up of 18 amino acids. The CDR3 spells CASSIFASGRAVTDTQYF. The CDR3 region has the DNA TGTGCCAGTAGTATATTCGCTAGCGGGAGGGCGGTCACAGATACGCAGTATTTT.

This clonotype was recorded a few times. The gene calls are TRBV28 and TRBJ2-7, with TRBD2 matching 9 bases. The CDR3 length is 15 residues. V dropped 6 bases and J dropped 3; count of bases not matched to a gene: 9. Germline CDR1 reads MDHEN; CDR2 reads SYDVKM. The CDR3 spells CASSLGTSLNYEQYF. DNA for the CDR3: TGTGCCAGCAGCTTAGGGACTAGCCTCAACTACGAGCAGTACTTC.